Below, 32 T cell receptor beta chains from the same sample are listed, as sequenced in a study of blood T cell repertoires in COVID-19. Method: immunoSEQ multiplex PCR; TCRdb's copy keeps in-frame clones and lacks some. Of over 150,000 clones in the sample, about four fifths were seen once. Input material: peripheral blood. The receptors here all came from a woman at least 80 years old with acute or convalescent COVID-19.

The chain combines TRBV9 with TRBJ2-3, with TRBD2 matching 11 bases. CDR1 and CDR2 (germline): SGDLS, YYNGEE. This CDR3 has 16 amino acids. Germline trimming cut 2 bases from V and 6 bases from J; bases unmatched to any gene: 8. Here the CDR3 DNA reads TGTGCCAGCAGCGTGGGGACTAGCGGCTTATCGGATACGCAGTATTTT. Translating gives CASSVGTSGLSDTQYF.

The chain employs TRBV7-2 and TRBJ2-1, with D perhaps TRBD2 (6 bases). CDR3 size: 15 residues. V was cut by 0 bases and J by 4 bases, with 10 bases left in between. Looked up from germline, CDR1 is SGHTA and CDR2 is FQGNSA. The CDR3 DNA follows: TGTGCCAGCAGCTTAGCTAGCGGAGATTACAATGAGCAGTTCTTC. It translates to CASSLASGDYNEQFF.

The rearrangement joins TRBV19 to TRBJ1-4, with a tentative D call TRBD1 (6 bases). V was shortened by 8 bases and J by 8 bases, with 15 bases between the two germline ends. This CDR3 is built from 13 residues. Germline CDR1 and CDR2: LNHDA and SQIVND (reference sequence). The CDR3 nucleotides read TGTGCCAGTCAAGCAGTGGGGACAGAAAAACTGTTTTTT. As protein: CASQAVGTEKLFF.

CDR3 in amino acids: CAWAFRGTEAFF. CDR3 coding DNA: TGTGCCTGGGCCTTCCGGGGGACTGAAGCTTTCTTT. The chain employs TRBV30 and TRBJ1-1, with D possibly being TRBD1 (5 bases). There are 12 residues in the CDR3. CDR1 is GTSNPN, CDR2 SVGIG, per germline (reference sequence). Trimming removed 5 bases at V and 5 bases at J, with 12 bases between.

The rearrangement uses TRBV7-9 and TRBJ1-1, with D perhaps TRBD1 (5 bases). Germline CDR1 SEHNR, CDR2 FQNEAQ (reference sequence). The CDR3 extends over 14 amino acids. V was clipped by 0 bases and J by 3 bases, with 8 bases between them. CDR3 DNA sequence: TGTGCCAGCAGCTTAGCGTCGACAGACACTGAAGCTTTCTTT. It codes for CASSLASTDTEAFF.

This clone was seen a few times. The chain recombines TRBV2 with TRBJ1-1; TRBD1 agrees at 7 bases. The V gene's germline CDR1 is SNHLY and CDR2 FYNNEI. V was pared by 6 bases and J by 2 bases, with 6 bases of the junction left unmatched. This CDR3 has 14 residues. CDR3 DNA sequence: TGTGCCAGCAGGGGAACAGGGGCTAACACTGAAGCTTTCTTT. This gives the protein CASRGTGANTEAFF.

V usage is TRBV6-4 and J usage is TRBJ1-1; 11 bases are shared with TRBD1. With 7 bases clipped from V and 5 bases from J, the junction kept 3 bases outside the gene matches. CDR3 length equals 13 residues. The V gene's germline CDR1 is MRHNA and CDR2 SNTAGT. For the CDR3, the DNA is TGTGCCAGCAAGGGACAGGGGGGAACTGAAGCTTTCTTT. It encodes CASKGQGGTEAFF.

J is TRBJ1-1 and V is TRBV19; 12 bases align to TRBD1. Germline CDR1 is LNHDA and CDR2 is SQIVND (reference sequence). The CDR3 runs 17 residues. J was trimmed by 0 bases and V by 7 bases; bases with no gene match: 9. The CDR3 sequence: CASNEVGQGAMNTEAFF. The CDR3 coding sequence is TGTGCCAGTAATGAGGTGGGACAGGGGGCGATGAACACTGAAGCTTTCTTT.

This clone was observed a single time. The V gene is TRBV18, the J gene TRBJ1-1; D is unclear. CDR3 length: 16 residues. Trimming cost V 2 bases and J 1 base, with 14 bases left between them. Germline CDR1 is KGHSH and CDR2 is LQKENI. CDR3 coding DNA: TGTGCCAGCTCACCATCGAGAGGTGCGGGGAACACTGAAGCTTTCTTT. It translates to CASSPSRGAGNTEAFF.

The rearrangement links TRBV6-4 to TRBJ2-3, with TRBD2 matching 7 bases. V gave up 8 bases and J gave up 3 bases; unmatched junction bases: 11. CDR1 MRHNA and CDR2 SNTAGT come from the germline V gene. The CDR3 length is 15 residues. The CDR3 is CASSTGGSGTDTQYF. DNA of the CDR3: TGTGCCAGCTCCACGGGCGGGAGTGGTACAGATACGCAGTATTTT.

This clone has a handful of counts. This chain links TRBV5-1 with TRBJ2-7; D is possibly TRBD1 (6 bases). Germline V lookup: CDR1 SGHRS, CDR2 YFSETQ. The CDR3 is made up of 15 amino acids. Trimming removed 4 bases at V and 9 bases at J, with 23 bases between. CDR3 protein: CASSPGDPPHLRQYF. The CDR3 DNA is TGCGCCAGCAGCCCAGGGGACCCCCCACACTTACGGCAGTACTTC.

The rearrangement uses TRBV6-5 and TRBJ1-3; D is unresolved. V gave up 0 bases and J gave up 0 bases, with 6 bases separating them. This CDR3 comprises 15 residues. CDR1 is MNHEY, CDR2 SVGAGI, per germline. CDR3 coding DNA: TGTGCCAGCAGTTACTCGAGTGTCTCTGGAAACACCATATATTTT. Translation: CASSYSSVSGNTIYF.

This clone was detected only a few times. The chain employs TRBV7-3 and TRBJ2-7; 8 bases align to TRBD2. V lost 1 base and J lost 4; bases outside the gene matches: 6. Germline V gene data show CDR1 as SGHTA and CDR2 as FQGTGA. The CDR3 is 15 amino acids. Here the CDR3 reads CASSLSSGAYYEQYF. The CDR3, as DNA: TGTGCCAGCAGCTTAAGTAGCGGGGCCTATTACGAGCAGTACTTC. Full variable domain (rest looked up from reference TRBV7-3 and TRBJ2-7): GAGVSQTPSNKVTEKGKYVELRCDPISGHTALYWYRQSLGQGPEFLIYFQGTGAADDSGLPNDRFFAVRPEGSVSTLKIQRTERGDSAVYLCASSLSSGAYYEQYFGPGTRLTVT.

The chain is built from TRBV2 and TRBJ2-2; 11 bases map to TRBD1. Losses at the gene ends were 10 bases for V and 3 bases for J; bases not matched to a gene: 19. The germline V gene has CDR1 SNHLY and CDR2 FYNNEI. This CDR3 comprises 19 residues. The CDR3 DNA reads as TGTGCCACCAAGGTCGTGGGACAGGGGGAACTTCCGTACACCGGGGAGCTGTTTTTT. Translating gives CATKVVGQGELPYTGELFF.

The chain joins TRBV19 to TRBJ1-1; 11 bases match TRBD1. The CDR3 runs 15 residues. In germline, CDR1 is LNHDA, CDR2 SQIVND (reference sequence). V shed 2 bases and J 3 bases; nucleotides not matched to a gene: 2. CDR3 nucleotides: TGTGCCAGTAGTATATGGACAGGGGGCCACACTGAAGCTTTCTTT. Protein sequence: CASSIWTGGHTEAFF.

The chain combines TRBV28 with TRBJ1-5; 7 nucleotides agree with TRBD1. This CDR3 is 12 amino acids long. J gave up 7 bases and V 9 bases, and 6 bases lay outside the gene matches. CDR1 is MDHEN, CDR2 SYDVKM, per germline. The CDR3 DNA is TGTGCCAGTAACAGGGGTAGCCAGCCCCAGCATTTT. Translating it yields CASNRGSQPQHF.

The chain couples TRBV18 to TRBJ1-1; 11 bases are a match to TRBD1. Looked up from germline, CDR1 is KGHSH and CDR2 is LQKENI. The CDR3 extends over 17 amino acids. With 4 bases clipped from V and 0 bases from J, the junction kept 7 bases outside the gene matches. The CDR3 spells CASSLRDRGILNTEAFF. For the CDR3, the DNA is TGTGCCAGCTCACTAAGGGACAGGGGGATTCTGAACACTGAAGCTTTCTTT.

The sample holds a few counts of this clone. The V call is TRBV18, the J call TRBJ1-5, with 9 bases lining up with TRBD1. Germline CDR1 KGHSH, CDR2 LQKENI. The CDR3 spans 16 residues. V dropped 3 bases and J dropped 7; count of bases not matched to a gene: 10. The CDR3 protein is CASSPRPGQGVQPQHF. Written as DNA, the CDR3 is TGTGCCAGCTCACCTAGGCCGGGACAGGGCGTACAGCCCCAGCATTTT.

This chain links TRBV5-1 with TRBJ2-1; TRBD1 aligns across 10 bases. The CDR3 sequence is 16 residues long. V lost 0 bases to trimming and J lost 6 bases; unmatched junction nucleotides: 6. Germline V gives CDR1 SGHRS, CDR2 YFSETQ. The CDR3 here is CASSLALGDRGNEQFF. CDR3 sequence (DNA): TGCGCCAGCAGCTTGGCCCTTGGGGACAGGGGCAATGAGCAGTTCTTC. Complete variable domain (other parts from reference TRBV5-1 and TRBJ2-1): KAGVTQTPRYLIKTRGQQVTLSCSPISGHRSVSWYQQTPGQGLQFLFEYFSETQRNKGNFPGRFSGRQFSNSRSEMNVSTLELGDSALYLCASSLALGDRGNEQFFGPGTRLTVL.

This chain connects TRBV6-5 to TRBJ1-5, with a possible D match to TRBD1 (6 bases). The CDR3 is 15 residues long. Germline CDR1 is MNHEY and CDR2 is SVGAGI. Trimming cost V 5 bases and J 4 bases, with 15 bases left between them. CDR3 sequence (DNA): TGTGCCAGCAGTAGCCGGGACACCTATAATCAGCCCCAGCATTTT. The encoded protein is CASSSRDTYNQPQHF.

The chain is built from TRBV6-6 and TRBJ1-2; D is unresolved. Deletions cut 5 bases from V and 5 bases from J, with 24 bases between. CDR1 and CDR2 from the germline V gene are MNHNY and SVGAGI (reference sequence). The CDR3 consists of 17 residues. The CDR3 reads CASSPSGVGVLAYGYTF. CDR3 DNA sequence: TGTGCCAGCAGTCCCTCTGGCGTCGGGGTATTAGCATATGGCTACACCTTC.

The chain uses TRBV25-1 and TRBJ1-2; weak D call: TRBD1 (6 bases). Germline-derived CDR1 and CDR2 are MGHDK and SYGVNS. The CDR3 runs to 13 residues. Trimming cost V 5 bases and J 5 bases, with 12 bases left between them. The CDR3 nucleotides read TGTGCCAGCAGTATACAGGGAGGGTATGGCTACACCTTC. Translation gives CASSIQGGYGYTF.

CDR3 residues: CASRREAGETQYF. Here the CDR3 DNA reads TGTGCCAGTCGTCGGGAGGCCGGGGAGACCCAGTACTTC. V and J are TRBV6-5 and TRBJ2-5, with 7 bases fitting TRBD2. V lost 9 bases, J lost 5 bases, and 9 bases stayed unmatched. This CDR3 region has 13 residues. Germline values: CDR1 MNHEY, CDR2 SVGAGI.

J is TRBJ2-5 and V is TRBV5-4; 8 nucleotides match TRBD2. The CDR3 covers 15 residues. The germline CDR1 and CDR2 sequences are SGHNT and YYREEE (reference sequence). J lost 2 bases, V lost 2 bases, and 5 bases had no gene match. The CDR3: CASSFGGAQQETQYF. The CDR3 DNA reads TGTGCCAGCAGCTTCGGGGGGGCCCAGCAAGAGACCCAGTACTTC.

This CDR3 reads CASSLTSGGAYEQYF. The CDR3 nucleotides read TGTGCCAGCAGCTTGACTAGCGGGGGGGCCTACGAGCAGTACTTC. J is TRBJ2-7 and V is TRBV7-2; 14 bases fit TRBD2. Germline V gene sequence: CDR1 SGHTA, CDR2 FQGNSA. The CDR3 extends over 15 amino acids. V lost 3 bases to trimming and J lost 2 bases; unmatched junction nucleotides: 0.

This rearrangement joins TRBV5-1 to TRBJ1-1; D unclear. Per germline, CDR1 SGHRS and CDR2 YFSETQ. Deletions cut 3 bases from V and 1 base from J, with 7 bases between. This CDR3 region has 13 residues. CDR3 nucleotides: TGCGCCAGCAGCTCCCTTTCGAACACTGAAGCTTTCTTT. This translates into CASSSLSNTEAFF. The full variable domain, completed using reference TRBV5-1 and TRBJ1-1, is KAGVTQTPRYLIKTRGQQVTLSCSPISGHRSVSWYQQTPGQGLQFLFEYFSETQRNKGNFPGRFSGRQFSNSRSEMNVSTLELGDSALYLCASSSLSNTEAFFGQGTRLTVV.

V usage is TRBV3-1 (or the pseudogene TRBV3-2) and J usage is TRBJ1-2; no firm D call. This CDR3 comprises 15 residues. Between the trimmed V and J ends, which lost 1 base and 4 bases, there was a span of 13 bases. Germline lookup yields CDR1 LGHDT and CDR2 YNNKEL (reference sequence). Here the CDR3 reads CASSQGSGGLYGYTF. In DNA form, the CDR3 reads TGTGCCAGCAGCCAAGGCTCAGGAGGCCTCTATGGCTACACCTTC.

The chain employs TRBV18 and TRBJ1-4, with TRBD1 matching 8 bases. Per germline, CDR1 KGHSH and CDR2 LQKENI. The CDR3 contains 15 residues. The J segment lost 4 bases and the V segment lost 3 bases, leaving 4 bases of the junction unmatched. CDR3 in amino acids: CASSPPGGSNEKLFF. In nucleotides, the CDR3 is TGTGCCAGCTCACCCCCAGGGGGCAGTAATGAAAAACTGTTTTTT.

V usage is TRBV5-5 and J usage is TRBJ1-6; D is perhaps TRBD1 (6 bases). The CDR3 length is 15 residues. Germline V lookup: CDR1 SGHKS, CDR2 YYEKEE (reference sequence). V lost 0 bases and J 9 bases, leaving 13 bases between the germline ends. The CDR3 DNA reads TGTGCCAGCAGCTTGGCCAGGGGTGTGGGTTCACCCCTCCACTTT. Protein product: CASSLARGVGSPLHF.

The chain employs TRBV18 and TRBJ1-6; TRBD1 might be the D (5 bases). This CDR3 region has 13 residues. The germline V gene encodes CDR1 KGHSH and CDR2 LQKENI. Trimming shortened V by 4 bases and J by 17 bases, and 18 bases separated the two germline ends. CDR3 sequence (DNA): TGTGCCAGCTCACTCGTCCCACGGGACTTCTTCCACTTT. This codes for CASSLVPRDFFHF.

CDR3 DNA: TGTGCCAGCAGCTTAGAGTGGAGGGGCACTGAAGCTTTCTTT. Protein: CASSLEWRGTEAFF. The chain links TRBV7-9 to TRBJ1-1; D perhaps matches TRBD1 (5 bases). This CDR3 contains 14 residues. CDR1 is SEHNR, CDR2 FQNEAQ, per germline (reference sequence). V was clipped by 1 base and J by 4 bases, with 10 bases between them.

V and J are TRBV5-1 and TRBJ2-5; TRBD2 aligns across 10 bases. Losses at the gene ends were 3 bases for V and 3 bases for J; bases not matched to a gene: 8. Germline CDR1 reads SGHRS; CDR2 reads YFSETQ. The CDR3 has 16 residues. CDR3 DNA sequence: TGCGCCAGCAGCTCCCTAGCGGGAGCCGGTGAAGAGACCCAGTACTTC. It encodes CASSSLAGAGEETQYF.